The TCR beta chain described here comes from a study of blood T cell repertoires in COVID-19. This CDR3 comprises 16 residues. The J segment lost 3 bases and the V segment lost 7 bases, leaving 12 bases of the junction unmatched. Looked up from germline, CDR1 is LNHDA and CDR2 is SQIVND (reference sequence). Produced via immunoSEQ multiplex PCR; TCRdb's table is partial and in-frame only. The table has about 100,000 clones, approximately 91% seen once. Material for sequencing was peripheral blood. The rearrangement joins TRBV19 to TRBJ1-5; the match to TRBD1 covers 7 bases. The clonotype originates from a man aged 50 or older with acute or convalescent COVID-19. The CDR3 DNA sequence: TGTGCCAGTAAACCCCCAGACAGGGCCACCAATCAGCCCCAGCATTTT. Its translation is CASKPPDRATNQPQHF.